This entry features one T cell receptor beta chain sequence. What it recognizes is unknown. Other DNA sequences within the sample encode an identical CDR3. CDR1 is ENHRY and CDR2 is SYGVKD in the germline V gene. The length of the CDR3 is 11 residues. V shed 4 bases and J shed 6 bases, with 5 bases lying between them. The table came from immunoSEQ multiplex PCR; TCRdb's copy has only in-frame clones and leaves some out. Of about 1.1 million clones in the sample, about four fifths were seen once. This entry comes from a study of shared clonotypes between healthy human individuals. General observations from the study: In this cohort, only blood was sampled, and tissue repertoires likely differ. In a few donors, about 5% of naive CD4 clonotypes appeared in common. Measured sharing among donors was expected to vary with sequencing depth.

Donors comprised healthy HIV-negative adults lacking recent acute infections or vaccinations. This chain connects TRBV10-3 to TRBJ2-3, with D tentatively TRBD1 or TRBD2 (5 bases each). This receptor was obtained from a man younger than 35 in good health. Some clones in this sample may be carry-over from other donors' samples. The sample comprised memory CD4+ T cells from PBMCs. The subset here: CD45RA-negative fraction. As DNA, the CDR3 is TGTGCCATCAGTGGGGGGGATACGCAGTATTTT. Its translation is CAISGGDTQYF.